Listed below are T cell receptor beta chains from one sample, sequenced in a study of T cell changes during pregnancy in multiple sclerosis. Some clones are missing from TCRdb's copy, which holds only in-frame ones; the method was immunoSEQ multiplex PCR. The sample holds about 28,000 clones, about 88% seen once. Sequences were derived from CD4+ T cells from peripheral blood mononuclear cells, sampled in the second trimester of pregnancy. The source of these receptors is a female donor with multiple sclerosis, enrolled in a pregnancy study. Each CDR3 is given with its conserved first and last residue. Fields, in order: V gene, D gene, J gene, clone size, CDR3 DNA, CDR3 protein. A D gene is named only where the DNA matches it firmly. The size field is filled for only some rows; it gives once, few, many or a size class.

TRBV14	TRBD2	TRBJ2-3	-	TGTGCCAGCAGCCCGCTGGCGGGGGGGTACACAGATACGCAGTATTTT	CASSPLAGGYTDTQYF
TRBV30	-	TRBJ1-1	once	TGTGCCTCCTCGGACATCGGTCTAGAAGCTTTCTTT	CASSDIGLEAFF
TRBV5-1	-	TRBJ2-3	once	TGCGCCAGCAGCTCTTTGACAGATTCAGATACGCAGTATTTT	CASSSLTDSDTQYF
TRBV6-5	TRBD1	TRBJ1-3	-	TGTGCCAGCACCCCAGACGGGGACAGGGGTAACACCATATATTTT	CASTPDGDRGNTIYF
TRBV10-3	-	TRBJ1-2	-	TGTGCCATCAAAGAACGGGCAGGGATTGATGGCTACACCTTC	CAIKERAGIDGYTF
TRBV7-2	TRBD1	TRBJ2-6	-	TGTGCCAGCAGATACAGGGGGAGCTCTGGGGCCAACGTCCTGACTTTC	CASRYRGSSGANVLTF
TRBV15	-	TRBJ2-2	-	TGTGCCACCAGCAGAGATCACCTAGGTTGGACCGGGGAGCTGTTTTTT	CATSRDHLGWTGELFF
TRBV6-5	TRBD1	TRBJ2-7	-	TGTGCCAGCAGTCTTCGACAGGGTGGGTACGAGCAGTACTTC	CASSLRQGGYEQYF
TRBV11-2	TRBD2	TRBJ2-1	-	TGTGCCAGCAGCGCCGGGAGGGGCTCCTACAATGAGCAGTTCTTC	CASSAGRGSYNEQFF
TRBV19	-	TRBJ2-7	-	TGTGCCAGTAGCCCCGAGGATCGGATTGGGGAGCAGTACTTC	CASSPEDRIGEQYF
TRBV6-7	TRBD1	TRBJ1-1	-	TGTGCCAGCAGTTACCGGGGACAGGGGGTGTTCACTGAAGCTTTCTTT	CASSYRGQGVFTEAFF
TRBV7-6	TRBD1	TRBJ1-1	-	TGTGCCAGCAGCTCACAGGGGGACACTGAAGCTTTCTTT	CASSSQGDTEAFF
TRBV7-2	TRBD1	TRBJ1-5	-	TGTGCCAGCAGCTGGGGACAGGGCGACAGACCCCAGCATTTT	CASSWGQGDRPQHF
TRBV6-1	-	TRBJ1-6	few	TGTGCCAGCAGTGCTAGCTCCTATAATTCACCCCTCCACTTT	CASSASSYNSPLHF
TRBV7-3	-	TRBJ2-2	-	TGTGCCAGCAGCCGTGCTCAGGGACTCACCGGGGAGCTGTTTTTT	CASSRAQGLTGELFF
TRBV5-1	TRBD2	TRBJ2-5	-	TGCGCCAGCAGCTGGACTAGCTCGTACCAAGAGACCCAGTACTTC	CASSWTSSYQETQYF
TRBV29-1	-	TRBJ2-1	-	TGCAGCGTTGGGGCATTGGGGCAGGCGATAAGGCAGTTCTTC	CSVGALGQAIRQFF
TRBV6-1	-	TRBJ1-5	-	TGTGCCAGCAGTGAAACGGGATATAGCAATCAGCCCCAGCATTTT	CASSETGYSNQPQHF
TRBV4-1	TRBD1	TRBJ1-2	-	TGCGCCAGCAGCCAAGAACCGGGACAGGGTATCGCCTACACCTTC	CASSQEPGQGIAYTF
TRBV2	-	TRBJ1-6	few	TGTGCCAGCAGTGAGTCAAATTCACCCCTCCACTTT	CASSESNSPLHF
TRBV6-5	-	TRBJ1-2	-	TGTGCCAGCAGTTACGCCCTAAACTATGGCTACACCTTC	CASSYALNYGYTF
TRBV19	-	TRBJ1-4	-	TGTGCCAGTAGTGGAGCAGGACTATGGATGAATAATGAAAAACTGTTTTTT	CASSGAGLWMNNEKLFF
TRBV7-2	-	TRBJ2-7	-	TGTGCCAGCAGCTTAGGGCACGGAGCCTACGAGCAGTACTTC	CASSLGHGAYEQYF
TRBV7-8	-	TRBJ2-1	once	TGTGCCAGCAGCTCGTCAATATCTCCCCTATACAATGAGCAGTTCTTC	CASSSSISPLYNEQFF
TRBV28	-	TRBJ1-2	-	TGTGCCAGCAGCTCCCAGGTTCACTATGGCTACACCTTC	CASSSQVHYGYTF
TRBV4-3	TRBD2	TRBJ2-1	-	TGCGCCACTTCCTTATGGACTAGCGGGGGGCCAAAAGAGGGTGAGCAGTTCTTC	CATSLWTSGGPKEGEQFF
TRBV9	-	TRBJ2-5	-	TGTGCCAGCAGCGTACGCATGGGGGGCCAAGAGACCCAGTACTTC	CASSVRMGGQETQYF
TRBV28	-	TRBJ2-7	-	TGTGCCAGCAGTTTAGGGGGGGCGCGGCACGAGCAGTACTTC	CASSLGGARHEQYF
TRBV30	TRBD2	TRBJ2-3	-	TGTGCCTGGAGCCCGGGACTAGCGAACCCAGATACGCAGTATTTT	CAWSPGLANPDTQYF
TRBV30	-	TRBJ1-2	-	TGTGCCTGGAGTCGGGGGGCAGGAGACTATGGCTACACCTTC	CAWSRGAGDYGYTF
TRBV14	-	TRBJ2-7	-	TGTGCCAGCAGCCAAGTCCCGCCCCAGTGGGGGGTCATCTACGAGCAGTACTTC	CASSQVPPQWGVIYEQYF
TRBV2	-	TRBJ1-5	few	TGTGCCAGCTCCGGGAATGGCAATCAGCCCCAGCATTTT	CASSGNGNQPQHF
TRBV5-1	TRBD2	TRBJ2-1	-	TGCGCCAGCAGCTTGTTTCTAGCGGGGGGGGAGGAGCAGTTCTTC	CASSLFLAGGEEQFF
TRBV7-9	-	TRBJ1-2	-	TGTGCCAGCAGCTTATATGACTATGGCTACACCTTC	CASSLYDYGYTF
TRBV5-4	-	TRBJ2-1	-	TGTGCCAGCAGCATACGGGGGGCCCGAAATGCTGAGCAGTTCTTC	CASSIRGARNAEQFF
TRBV7-2	-	TRBJ2-5	-	TGTGCCAGCAGCCACAGGACGGGCCGAGAGACCCAGTACTTC	CASSHRTGRETQYF
TRBV9	TRBD1	TRBJ2-1	-	TGTGCCAGCAGCGCTGGGACAGGGGAGGGCAATGAGCAGTTCTTC	CASSAGTGEGNEQFF
TRBV2	TRBD1	TRBJ1-6	-	TGTGCCAGCAGTGGAGACAGGGTCTCCTATAATTCACCCCTCCACTTT	CASSGDRVSYNSPLHF
TRBV18	TRBD1	TRBJ1-1	-	TGTGCCAGCTCACCACAGGGGGCGGGCACTGAAGCTTTCTTT	CASSPQGAGTEAFF
TRBV9	TRBD1	TRBJ1-1	-	TGTGCCAGCAGCGCCGGGACAGGGGTGAACACTGAAGCTTTCTTT	CASSAGTGVNTEAFF
TRBV18	-	TRBJ1-1	-	TGTGCCAGCTCAACTAGATCCATGAACACTGAAGCTTTCTTT	CASSTRSMNTEAFF
TRBV30	-	TRBJ1-2	-	TGTGCCTGGAGTGAGGGGTGGGGTCCCTATGGCTACACCTTC	CAWSEGWGPYGYTF
TRBV11-2	-	TRBJ2-5	-	TGTGCCAGCAGCTTAGGCGCACTACAAGAGACCCAGTACTTC	CASSLGALQETQYF
TRBV5-8	TRBD1	TRBJ2-1	-	TGTGCCAGCAGCCTTTTGTCTCGGACAGGGGAGGTGGATGAGCAGTTCTTC	CASSLLSRTGEVDEQFF
TRBV28	-	TRBJ1-2	-	TGTGCCAGCAGCACCGGGGTGAGGGGCTACACCTTC	CASSTGVRGYTF